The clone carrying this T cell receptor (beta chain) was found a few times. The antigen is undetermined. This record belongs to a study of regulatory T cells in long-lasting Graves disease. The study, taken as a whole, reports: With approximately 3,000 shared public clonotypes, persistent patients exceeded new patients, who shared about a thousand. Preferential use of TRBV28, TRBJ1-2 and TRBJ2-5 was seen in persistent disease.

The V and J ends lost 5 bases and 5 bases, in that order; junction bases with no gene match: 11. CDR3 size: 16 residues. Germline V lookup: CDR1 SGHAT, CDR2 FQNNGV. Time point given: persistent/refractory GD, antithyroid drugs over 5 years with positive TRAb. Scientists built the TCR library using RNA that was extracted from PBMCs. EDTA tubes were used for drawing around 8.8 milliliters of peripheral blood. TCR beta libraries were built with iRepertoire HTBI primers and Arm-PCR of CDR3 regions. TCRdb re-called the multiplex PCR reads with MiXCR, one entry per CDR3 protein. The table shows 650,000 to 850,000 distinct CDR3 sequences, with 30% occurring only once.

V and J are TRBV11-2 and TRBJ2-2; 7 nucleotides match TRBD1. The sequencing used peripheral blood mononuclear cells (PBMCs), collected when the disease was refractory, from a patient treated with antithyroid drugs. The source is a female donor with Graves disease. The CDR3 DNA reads TGTGCCAGCAGCCAGGGGGTCGGGACAACTACCGGGGAGCTGTTTTTT. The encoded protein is CASSQGVGTTTGELFF.